The table lists the clone carrying this T cell receptor beta chain with a few counts. What it recognizes is unknown. This record belongs to a study of blood T cells in healthy people across ages. Donors were systemically healthy Caucasian individuals from Russia aged about 6 to 95 years. Per the germline V gene, CDR1 is SGHRS and CDR2 is YFSETQ. The trim removed 1 base at V and 2 bases at J, leaving 4 bases unmatched. This CDR3 spans 16 amino acids. Through a sample-barcoded 5' primer and a J-beta primer mix, a second PCR was run for about 6 to 11 cycles. TCRdb ran MiXCR on the 5' RACE reads and lists one entry per CDR3 protein. The sample has 700,000 or so distinct CDR3 sequences; around 43% are singletons. Study-level points and caveats: For the donors, CMV status was unknown and possibly confounded expanded clonotype changes. Higher diversity and more naive CD4+ cells were features of long-lived donors, compared to aged donors. No conclusive comparison of naive versus antigen-experienced cells was possible with unsorted PBMCs.

The sequence was obtained from an older man in good health. This chain joins TRBV5-1 and TRBJ2-1, with TRBD2 matching 9 bases. Material for sequencing was blood. The CDR3 region is CASSLTSGYPYNEQFF. CDR3 DNA: TGCGCCAGCAGCTTGACTAGCGGGTACCCCTACAATGAGCAGTTCTTC.